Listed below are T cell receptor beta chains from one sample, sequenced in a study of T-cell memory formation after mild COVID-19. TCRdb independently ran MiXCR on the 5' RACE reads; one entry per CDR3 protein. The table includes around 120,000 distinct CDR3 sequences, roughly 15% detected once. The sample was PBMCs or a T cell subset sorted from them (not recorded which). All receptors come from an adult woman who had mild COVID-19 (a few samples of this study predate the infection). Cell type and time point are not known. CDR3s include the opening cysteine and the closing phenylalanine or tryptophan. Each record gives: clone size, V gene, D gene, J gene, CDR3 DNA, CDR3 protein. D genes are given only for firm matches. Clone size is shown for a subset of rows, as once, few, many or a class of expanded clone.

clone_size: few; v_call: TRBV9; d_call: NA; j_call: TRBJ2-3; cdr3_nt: TGTGCCAGCAGCTCCATCGGCTCCACAGATACGCAGTATTTT; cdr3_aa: CASSSIGSTDTQYF
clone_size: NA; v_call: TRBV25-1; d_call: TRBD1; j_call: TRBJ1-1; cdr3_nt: TGTGCCAGCAGTGCAGGGGGCGTCACTGAAGCTTTCTTT; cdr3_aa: CASSAGGVTEAFF
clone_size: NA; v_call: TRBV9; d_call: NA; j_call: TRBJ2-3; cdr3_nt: TGTGCCAGCAGCCCCGGATCGCTAGATACGCAGTATTTT; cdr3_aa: CASSPGSLDTQYF
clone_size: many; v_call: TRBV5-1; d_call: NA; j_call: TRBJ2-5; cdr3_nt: TGCGCCAGCTGGGAACAGCCGAGCCTCCAAGAGACCCAGTACTTC; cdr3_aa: CASWEQPSLQETQYF
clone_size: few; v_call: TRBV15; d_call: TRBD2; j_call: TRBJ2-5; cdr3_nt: TGTGCCACCAGCAGTCCCGGACTAGCGCAACAAGAGACCCAGTACTTC; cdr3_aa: CATSSPGLAQQETQYF
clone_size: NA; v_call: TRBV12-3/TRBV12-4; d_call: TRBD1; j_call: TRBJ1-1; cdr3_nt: TGTGCCAGCAGGTCAGGGGGCTTGCACACTGAAGCTTTCTTT; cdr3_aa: CASRSGGLHTEAFF
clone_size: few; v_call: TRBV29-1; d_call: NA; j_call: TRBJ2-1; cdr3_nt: TGCAGCCCACTTAGCGGAGCCTACAATGAGCAGTTCTTC; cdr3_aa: CSPLSGAYNEQFF
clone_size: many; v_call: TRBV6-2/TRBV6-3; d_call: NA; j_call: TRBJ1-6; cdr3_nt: TGTGCCAGCAATGGAGGCCTAGCTTCCCTCCACTTT; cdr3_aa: CASNGGLASLHF
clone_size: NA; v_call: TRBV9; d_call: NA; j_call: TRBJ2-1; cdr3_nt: TGTGCCAGCAGCGTAGAAGGCAGGGCTGACAATGAGCAGTTCTTC; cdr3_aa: CASSVEGRADNEQFF
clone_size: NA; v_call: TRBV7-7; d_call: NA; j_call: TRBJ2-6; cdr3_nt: TGTGCTAGCAGCTTAGCATCATGGGGGAGAGCTGCTGGGGCCAACGTCCTGACTTTC; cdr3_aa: CASSLASWGRAAGANVLTF
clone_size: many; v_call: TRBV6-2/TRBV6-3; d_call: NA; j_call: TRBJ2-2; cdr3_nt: TGTGCCAGCAGCCCGAACACCGGGGAGCTGTTTTTT; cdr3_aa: CASSPNTGELFF
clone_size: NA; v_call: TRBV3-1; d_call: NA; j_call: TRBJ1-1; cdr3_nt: TGTGCCAGCAGCCTGTTCGGGGCGCGGGACACTGAAGCTTTCTTT; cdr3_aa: CASSLFGARDTEAFF
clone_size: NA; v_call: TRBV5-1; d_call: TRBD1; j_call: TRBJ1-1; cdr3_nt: TGCGCCAGCCGCTCTTGGACAGGGGACACTGAAGCTTTCTTT; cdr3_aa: CASRSWTGDTEAFF
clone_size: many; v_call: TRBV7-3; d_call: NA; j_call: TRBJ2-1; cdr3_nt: TGTGCCAGCAGTATGTCGGGTAGCATTAACAATGAGCAGTTCTTC; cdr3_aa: CASSMSGSINNEQFF
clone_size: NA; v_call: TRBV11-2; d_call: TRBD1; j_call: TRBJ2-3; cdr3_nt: TGTGCCAGCAGCTTAGATCCTCGGTTGACAGGGTCCGATACGCAGTATTTT; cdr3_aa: CASSLDPRLTGSDTQYF
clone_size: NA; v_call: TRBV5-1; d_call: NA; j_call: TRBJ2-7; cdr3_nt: TGCGCCAGCAGCTGGCGGACAGTGGGCCAAGAGGAGCAGTACTTC; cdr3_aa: CASSWRTVGQEEQYF
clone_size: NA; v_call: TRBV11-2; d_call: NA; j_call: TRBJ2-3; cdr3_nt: TGTGCCAGCAGCCCCCGGGGGCTGGATACGCAGTATTTT; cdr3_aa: CASSPRGLDTQYF
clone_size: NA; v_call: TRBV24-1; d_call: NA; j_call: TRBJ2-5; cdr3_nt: TGTGCCACCAGTGACCCTGGGGCCTTCGGAGAGACCCAGTACTTC; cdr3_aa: CATSDPGAFGETQYF
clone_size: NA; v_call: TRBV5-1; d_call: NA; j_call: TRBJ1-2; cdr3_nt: TGCGCCAGCAGCACAGGGAACTATGGCTACACCTTC; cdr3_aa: CASSTGNYGYTF
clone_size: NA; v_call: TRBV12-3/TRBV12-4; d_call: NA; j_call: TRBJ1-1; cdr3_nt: TGTGCCAGCAGTTTATTGACGCATAACACTGAAGCTTTCTTT; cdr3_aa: CASSLLTHNTEAFF
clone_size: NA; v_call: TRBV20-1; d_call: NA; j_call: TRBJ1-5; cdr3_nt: TGCAGTGCCTTAGACGGGGGTCATAGCAATCAGCCCCAGCATTTT; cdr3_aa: CSALDGGHSNQPQHF
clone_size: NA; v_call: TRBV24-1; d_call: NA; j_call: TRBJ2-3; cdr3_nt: TGTGCCACCAGTGACCAGGGGTCTGCTGGAGATACGCAGTATTTT; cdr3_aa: CATSDQGSAGDTQYF
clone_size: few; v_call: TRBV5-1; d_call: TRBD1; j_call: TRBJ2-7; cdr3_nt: TGCGCCAGCAGCCTTGGACAGGGGGCCGACGAGCAGTACTTC; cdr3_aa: CASSLGQGADEQYF
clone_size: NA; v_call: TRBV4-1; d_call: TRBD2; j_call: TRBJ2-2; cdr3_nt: TGCGCCAGCAGCCAAGCGGGGGGGGGTACCGGGGAGCTGTTTTTT; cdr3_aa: CASSQAGGGTGELFF
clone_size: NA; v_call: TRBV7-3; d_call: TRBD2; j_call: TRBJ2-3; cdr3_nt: TGTGCCAGCAGCTTTTGGCGGGGGGACACAGATACGCAGTATTTT; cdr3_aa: CASSFWRGDTDTQYF
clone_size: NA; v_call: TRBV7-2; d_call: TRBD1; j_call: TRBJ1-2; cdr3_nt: TGTGCCAGCAGCCGGACAGGGCATAAGTATGGCTACACCTTC; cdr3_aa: CASSRTGHKYGYTF
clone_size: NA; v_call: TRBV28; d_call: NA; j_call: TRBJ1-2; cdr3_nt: TGTGCCAGCAGCCCCGGGACGTACTATGGCTACACCTTC; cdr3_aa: CASSPGTYYGYTF
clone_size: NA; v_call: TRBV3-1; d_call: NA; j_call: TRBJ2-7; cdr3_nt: TGTGCCAGCAGCCAAGGACCCCCCCTCCACTACGAGCAGTACTTC; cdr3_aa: CASSQGPPLHYEQYF
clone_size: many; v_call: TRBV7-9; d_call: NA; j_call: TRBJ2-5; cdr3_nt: TGTGCCAGCAGCGGCGATGGGCAAGAGACCCAGTACTTC; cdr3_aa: CASSGDGQETQYF
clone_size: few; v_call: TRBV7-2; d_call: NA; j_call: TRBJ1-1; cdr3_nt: TGTGCCAGCAGCCCCCAAATCAGGCTGCTTACGAACACTGAAGCTTTCTTT; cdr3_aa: CASSPQIRLLTNTEAFF
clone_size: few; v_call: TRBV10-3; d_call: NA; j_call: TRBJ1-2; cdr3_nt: TGTGCCATCAGGGAAGTCCCTCCGCAGGGTCACTATGGCTACACCTTC; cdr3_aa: CAIREVPPQGHYGYTF
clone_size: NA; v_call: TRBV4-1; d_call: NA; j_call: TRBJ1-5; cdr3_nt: TGCGCCAGCAGCCAATTGTTGGGGCCAGTTCAGCCCCAGCATTTT; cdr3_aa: CASSQLLGPVQPQHF
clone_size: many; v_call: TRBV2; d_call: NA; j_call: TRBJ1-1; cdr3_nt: TGTGCCAGCAGTAGGGCAGAGAACACTGAAGCTTTCTTT; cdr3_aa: CASSRAENTEAFF
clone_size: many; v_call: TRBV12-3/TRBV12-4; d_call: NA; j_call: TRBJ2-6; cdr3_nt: TGTGCCAGCCGTTGGTCGTCTGGGGCCAACGTCCTGACTTTC; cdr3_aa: CASRWSSGANVLTF
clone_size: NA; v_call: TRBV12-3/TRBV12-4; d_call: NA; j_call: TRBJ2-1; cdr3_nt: TGTGCCAGCAGTTTTAGCCCCTCTAGGGGGGAGCAGTTCTTC; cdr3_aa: CASSFSPSRGEQFF
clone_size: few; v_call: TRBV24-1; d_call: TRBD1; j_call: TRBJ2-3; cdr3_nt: TGTGCCACCAGTGGCGCACTGGACAGGGAGAGCACAGATACGCAGTATTTT; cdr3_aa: CATSGALDRESTDTQYF
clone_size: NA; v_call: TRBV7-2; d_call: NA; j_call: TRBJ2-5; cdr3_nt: TGTGCCAGCAGCTACTCTTCTGGGGACGCAAGAGAGACCCAGTACTTC; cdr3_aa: CASSYSSGDARETQYF
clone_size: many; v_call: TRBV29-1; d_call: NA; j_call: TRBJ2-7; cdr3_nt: TGCAGCGTTGAAGAGGGGGAGCTGAGCGAGCAGTACTTC; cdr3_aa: CSVEEGELSEQYF
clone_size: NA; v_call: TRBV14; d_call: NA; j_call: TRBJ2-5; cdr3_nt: TGTGCCAGCAGCCAAGATCAGGGGACCAGCCAGTACTTC; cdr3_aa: CASSQDQGTSQYF
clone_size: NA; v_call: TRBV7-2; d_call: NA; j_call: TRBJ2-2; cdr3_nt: TGTGCCAGCAGCCCAACGACCTACACCGGGGAGCTGTTTTTT; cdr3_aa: CASSPTTYTGELFF
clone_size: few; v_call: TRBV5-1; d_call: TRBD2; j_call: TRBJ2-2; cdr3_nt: TGCGCCAGCAGCCCGGGACTAGCTTTGTCCACCGGGGAGCTGTTTTTT; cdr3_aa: CASSPGLALSTGELFF
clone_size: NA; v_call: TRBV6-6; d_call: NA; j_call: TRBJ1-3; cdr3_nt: TGTGCCAGCAGTTACTCAGATGGAAACACCATATATTTT; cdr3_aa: CASSYSDGNTIYF
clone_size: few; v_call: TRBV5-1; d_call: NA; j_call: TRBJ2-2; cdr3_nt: TGCGCCAGCGGGGCCGGTTCCGGGGAGCTGTTTTTT; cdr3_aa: CASGAGSGELFF
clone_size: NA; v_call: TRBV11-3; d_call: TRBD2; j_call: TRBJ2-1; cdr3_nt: TGTGCCAGCAGCTTATTGTATGTAGCGGGAGTCGCCTTCTACAATGAGCAGTTCTTC; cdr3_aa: CASSLLYVAGVAFYNEQFF